This T cell receptor beta chain was found in a study of T cells expressing NK-cell markers. Overall study context: Sorted CD3+CD56+NKG2C+, CD3+CD56+NKG2C- and CD3+CD56-NKG2C+ T cells provided the TCR beta repertoires.

Germline V gene sequence: CDR1 LGHNT, CDR2 FRNRAP. CDR3 length: 14 amino acids. It was by 5'RACE template switching with UMIs that TCR beta cDNA was made. TCRdb reprocessed the 5' RACE reads and stores each CDR3 protein as one record, lacking DNA. The ten top clones account for around 11%, within a sample of 400,000 or so distinct CDR3 sequences. The sequence was collected from a woman aged 50 to 60 in good health. The gene calls are TRBV12-5 and TRBJ2-6; TCRdb proposes TRBD1, but this gene call is untestable without DNA. Input material: blood T cells: a sorted CD56 or NKG2C T cell subset, CD4+ or CD8+ T cells, or bulk PBMC T cells (not recorded which). Here the CDR3 reads CASGEGTGANVLTF.